The 12 T cell receptor beta chains given below trace back to one sample, sequenced in a study of cytomegalovirus exposure and HLA in healthy donors. This PCR relied on a set of 60 Vbeta primers and 13 Jbeta primers. Libraries were prepared by immunoSEQ multiplex PCR; TCRdb keeps only in-frame clonotypes and omits some of them. The table lists 170,000 or so clones, 77% of them singletons, with 1.4% in the top ten. Material for sequencing was PBMCs. The receptor source for this set is a woman in her twenties or thirties in good health and CMV-seropositive.

The rearrangement joins TRBV7-4 to TRBJ1-5; a weak D match, TRBD1 (6 bases). Germline-derived CDR1 and CDR2 are SGHVT and SQSDAQ. CDR3 size: 15 residues. V was pared by 4 bases and J by 1 base, with 11 bases between. The CDR3 DNA follows: TGTGCCAGCAGCTGTGGCGGACAGAGCAATCAGCCCCAGCATTTT. This gives the protein CASSCGGQSNQPQHF.

In this sample, this clone turned up once. The chain recombines TRBV30 with TRBJ2-5; TRBD1 is a possible D gene (5 bases). Deletions cut 3 bases from V and 4 bases from J, with 9 bases between. This CDR3 has 12 residues. CDR1 GTSNPN and CDR2 SVGIG come from the germline V gene (reference sequence). The CDR3 sequence is CAWRSGRETQYF. DNA of the CDR3: TGTGCCTGGAGATCAGGGCGAGAGACCCAGTACTTC.

The V and J genes are TRBV19 and TRBJ1-5, with D unclear. Deletions cut 5 bases from V and 2 bases from J, with 7 bases between. The CDR3 is 13 amino acids. The V gene's germline CDR1 is LNHDA and CDR2 SQIVND (reference sequence). The CDR3 sequence is CASSGGGNQPQHF. CDR3 in DNA: TGTGCCAGTAGTGGAGGTGGCAATCAGCCCCAGCATTTT.

J is TRBJ1-3 and V is TRBV6-5; possible D gene TRBD1, 5 bases. CDR3 length: 15 amino acids. Germline CDR1 is MNHEY and CDR2 is SVGAGI. The V end lost 7 bases, the J end lost 0 bases, and 13 bases lay between the germline ends. The CDR3 coding sequence is TGTGCCAGCACACCGGGGACTTACTCTGGAAACACCATATATTTT. Protein: CASTPGTYSGNTIYF.

The chain couples TRBV5-1 to TRBJ2-7; 7 nucleotides line up with TRBD1. The CDR3 runs 16 residues. CDR1 SGHRS and CDR2 YFSETQ come from the germline V gene. After removal of 3 bases from V and 1 base from J, the junction contained 10 bases not matched to a gene. The CDR3 here is CASSWAGQEVSYEQYF. CDR3 DNA: TGCGCCAGCAGCTGGGCCGGACAGGAAGTTTCCTACGAGCAGTACTTC. The full variable domain, rest sourced from reference TRBV5-1 and TRBJ2-7, is KAGVTQTPRYLIKTRGQQVTLSCSPISGHRSVSWYQQTPGQGLQFLFEYFSETQRNKGNFPGRFSGRQFSNSRSEMNVSTLELGDSALYLCASSWAGQEVSYEQYFGPGTRLTVT.

This rearrangement joins TRBV28 to TRBJ2-2; D call uncertain. The V end was cut by 3 bases, the J end by 3 bases, with 5 bases between. The CDR3 loop spans 13 amino acids. The germline V gene has CDR1 MDHEN and CDR2 SYDVKM. The CDR3 DNA reads TGTGCCAGCAGTTTGTCGGACACCGGGGAGCTGTTTTTT. Protein: CASSLSDTGELFF. Filled out from reference TRBV28 and TRBJ2-2, the complete variable domain reads DVKVTQSSRYLVKRTGEKVFLECVQDMDHENMFWYRQDPGLGLRLIYFSYDVKMKEKGDIPEGYSVSREKKERFSLILESASTNQTSMYLCASSLSDTGELFFGEGSRLTVL.

This clone was observed a single time. The V and J genes are TRBV9 and TRBJ1-4, with 8 bases matching TRBD1. CDR1 SGDLS and CDR2 YYNGEE come from the germline V gene. This CDR3 spans 15 amino acids. After removal of 3 bases from V and 14 bases from J, the junction contained 15 bases not matched to a gene. For the CDR3, the DNA is TGTGCCAGCAGCGCCGGGACAGGTCGTTCGGAGGGTCTGTTTTTT. Translation gives CASSAGTGRSEGLFF.

This chain links TRBV5-1 with TRBJ2-7, with TRBD2 identical over 7 bases. V lost 0 bases and J lost 4; bases outside the gene matches: 10. The CDR3 sequence is 16 residues long. Germline CDR1 SGHRS, CDR2 YFSETQ. The CDR3 sequence: CASSLAEAGEQYEQYF. For the CDR3, the DNA is TGCGCCAGCAGCTTGGCCGAGGCGGGAGAGCAGTACGAGCAGTACTTC.

The chain employs TRBV7-2 and TRBJ2-5, with 10 bases matching TRBD2. The J call may not be correct, given that the DNA end is closer to TRBJ2-7. The CDR3 totals 14 residues. The germline V gene encodes CDR1 SGHTA and CDR2 FQGNSA. The CDR3 region is CASSASAGGGEQYF. The CDR3, as DNA: TGTGCCAGCAGCGCCTCAGCGGGAGGGGGCGAGCAGTACTTC.

The chain has TRBV11-2 and TRBJ2-3, with 8 bases lining up with TRBD2. In germline, CDR1 is SGHAT, CDR2 FQNNGV. The CDR3 is 15 residues long. The junction had 5 bases not matched to a gene; V was cut back by 0 bases and J by 6 bases. CDR3 nucleotide sequence: TGTGCCAGCAGCTTAGATCCTAGCGGGCTGGATACGCAGTATTTT. It is translated as CASSLDPSGLDTQYF.

The chain has TRBV11-3 and TRBJ2-3, with D tentatively TRBD1 (6 bases). With 3 bases removed from V and 2 bases from J, the gap between germline ends came to 18 bases. Germline V gene lookup returns CDR1 SGHNT and CDR2 YENEEA. There are 17 residues in the CDR3. CDR3 sequence: CASSFRSPDSSTDTQYF. CDR3 DNA: TGTGCCAGCAGCTTCCGTAGCCCGGACAGTTCCACAGATACGCAGTATTTT. Drawing the rest from reference TRBV11-3 and TRBJ2-3, the complete variable domain is EAGVVQSPRYKIIEKKQPVAFWCNPISGHNTLYWYLQNLGQGPELLIRYENEEAVDDSQLPKDRFSAERLKGVDSTLKIQPAELGDSAVYLCASSFRSPDSSTDTQYFGPGTRLTVL.

V gene TRBV27 combines with J gene TRBJ1-1; D gene ambiguous. CDR1 MNHEY and CDR2 SMNVEV come from the germline V gene (reference sequence). This CDR3 has 13 amino acids. Trimming shortened V by 2 bases and J by 2 bases, and 6 bases separated the two germline ends. This chain's CDR3 is CASSLNRNTEAFF. As DNA, the CDR3 is TGTGCCAGCAGTTTAAACAGAAACACTGAAGCTTTCTTT.